One and the same sample provided the 30 T cell receptor beta chains below, sequenced in a study of long-term antiretroviral therapy in people with HIV. Survey-level immunoSEQ v3.0 assays were run. Using immunoSEQ multiplex PCR, the repertoire was profiled, and TCRdb retains in-frame clones only, with some absent. This sample carries some 28,000 clones, more than 85% of them seen once, and the ten largest clones take about a tenth. Sequencing was performed on unsorted PBMCs, taken 6.2 years after starting antiretroviral therapy. These receptors all come from a man aged 35 to 55 with HIV.

The chain combines TRBV27 with TRBJ1-1; 7 bases fit TRBD1. Trimming cost V 3 bases and J 2 bases; bases outside gene matches: 3. Germline lookup yields CDR1 MNHEY and CDR2 SMNVEV (reference sequence). This CDR3 has 14 amino acids. CDR3 region: CASSLRGRNTEAFF. CDR3 DNA: TGTGCCAGCAGTTTGAGGGGGCGAAACACTGAAGCTTTCTTT.

This clone has only one observation. The chain recombines TRBV29-1 with TRBJ2-7; D is perhaps TRBD1 or TRBD2 (6 bases each). Trimming removed 4 bases at V and 0 bases at J, with 16 bases between. This CDR3 spans 15 amino acids. The germline V gene encodes CDR1 SQVTM and CDR2 ANQGSEA. The CDR3 loop is CSVAGAGPSSYEQYF. The CDR3 nucleotides read TGCAGCGTTGCGGGGGCAGGTCCTTCCTCCTACGAGCAGTACTTC.

The rearrangement joins TRBV5-1 to TRBJ1-1, with D unclear. V lost 0 bases to trimming and J lost 8 bases, with 5 bases between them. Per the germline V gene, CDR1 is SGHRS and CDR2 is YFSETQ. CDR3 size: 11 residues. The CDR3 sequence: CASSLATEAFF. As DNA, the CDR3 is TGCGCCAGCAGCTTGGCAACCGAAGCTTTCTTT.

This sequence joins TRBV15 and TRBJ1-5, with a weak D call TRBD1 (5 bases). Germline V gives CDR1 LNHNV, CDR2 YYDKDF (reference sequence). Trimming took off 2 bases at V and 2 bases at J, with 22 bases between the two ends. The CDR3 length is 19 residues. CDR3 nucleotide sequence: TGTGCCACCAGCAGATACAGACCGGGACCAGGGATCGGCAATCAGCCCCAGCATTTT. Translation gives CATSRYRPGPGIGNQPQHF.

This clone was observed once. V and J are TRBV5-1 and TRBJ2-7; tentative D call: TRBD2 (5 bases). With 4 bases removed from V and 5 bases from J, the gap between germline ends came to 7 bases. CDR1 and CDR2 (germline): SGHRS, YFSETQ. CDR3 length: 11 residues. This CDR3 is CASSAGDEQYF. The DNA of the CDR3 is TGCGCCAGCAGCGCGGGCGACGAGCAGTACTTC.

The genes are TRBV18 and TRBJ2-1; possible D gene TRBD2, 7 bases. Germline CDR1 KGHSH, CDR2 LQKENI. This CDR3 is 16 amino acids long. Trimming cost V 3 bases and J 0 bases, with 12 bases left between them. CDR3 residues: CASSPQGGASYNEQFF. As DNA, the CDR3 is TGTGCCAGCTCACCCCAAGGGGGGGCCTCCTACAATGAGCAGTTCTTC.

This chain uses TRBV4-3 with TRBJ2-7; 10 nucleotides line up with TRBD1. V lost 0 bases to trimming and J lost 4 bases; unmatched junction nucleotides: 3. This CDR3 has 15 residues. Germline V CDR1 and CDR2: LGHNA, YSLEER. This chain's CDR3 is CASSQEDRGSYEQYF. CDR3 DNA: TGCGCCAGCAGCCAAGAGGACAGGGGGTCTTACGAGCAGTACTTC.

The DNA for the CDR3 is TGCGCCAGCAGTTACACCGGACTAGCGCCAAACAATGAGCAGTTCTTC. This encodes CASSYTGLAPNNEQFF. The chain employs TRBV5-1 and TRBJ2-1, with TRBD2 identical over 9 bases. CDR1 is SGHRS, CDR2 YFSETQ, per germline. J lost 5 bases, V lost 5 bases, and 11 bases had no gene match. The CDR3 runs to 16 residues.

The chain combines TRBV6-5 with TRBJ2-7; the D gene is possibly TRBD2 (6 bases). Between the trimmed V and J ends, which lost 6 bases and 7 bases, there was a span of 19 bases. The CDR3 has 14 amino acids. From germline, CDR1 is MNHEY and CDR2 SVGAGI. The CDR3 DNA reads TGTGCCAGCAGGCTCAGCAGTGCGGGGAGAGAGCAGTACTTC. Translation gives CASRLSSAGREQYF.

The chain combines TRBV15 with TRBJ2-5, with 7 bases matching TRBD1. The J call may be incorrect, as the DNA end agrees better with TRBJ2-7. The CDR3 runs to 15 residues. The germline V gene encodes CDR1 LNHNV and CDR2 YYDKDF (reference sequence). The CDR3 is CATSRRSTGLSEQYF. In DNA form, the CDR3 reads TGTGCCACCAGCAGACGTTCGACAGGGCTTAGCGAGCAGTACTTC.

The table lists this clone with a count of one. The rearrangement uses TRBV6-4 and TRBJ2-7, with 7 bases matching TRBD1. The CDR3 runs 16 residues. CDR1 MRHNA and CDR2 SNTAGT come from the germline V gene. Trimming took 6 bases from V and 3 from J; bases not matched to a gene: 14. The CDR3 loop reads CASRAGGKAGSYEQYF. The CDR3 DNA is TGTGCCAGCAGGGCAGGGGGAAAGGCTGGGAGCTACGAGCAGTACTTC.

The chain is built from TRBV5-4 and TRBJ1-2; D is unclear. V shed 4 bases and J shed 2 bases, with 12 bases lying between them. Germline assignment: CDR1 SGHNT and CDR2 YYREEE (reference sequence). This CDR3 region has 14 residues. CDR3 nucleotide sequence: TGTGCCAGCAGCCTAGAAGTCGGGAACTATGGCTACACCTTC. It codes for CASSLEVGNYGYTF.

The CDR3: CASSLLDRDNEKLFF. The CDR3 coding sequence is TGTGCCAGCAGTTTATTGGACAGGGATAATGAAAAACTGTTTTTT. The chain couples TRBV28 to TRBJ1-4; 8 nucleotides agree with TRBD1. Germline V gene data show CDR1 as MDHEN and CDR2 as SYDVKM. This CDR3 region has 15 residues. The ends lost 1 base at V and 4 bases at J; junction bases unmatched: 2.

J is TRBJ2-7 and V is TRBV2; either TRBD1 or TRBD2 may supply D (5 bases each). V shed 7 bases and J shed 12 bases, with 13 bases lying between them. The CDR3 runs 10 residues. Germline V gene data show CDR1 as SNHLY and CDR2 as FYNNEI. This CDR3 is CASIGSGTYF. CDR3 DNA sequence: TGTGCCAGCATCGGGTCAGGGACGTACTTC.

There are a few counts of this clone. This chain connects TRBV6-4 to TRBJ1-1, with TRBD1 as a possible D gene (6 bases). The CDR3 sequence is 14 residues long. Per germline, CDR1 MRHNA and CDR2 SNTAGT. V lost 3 bases and J lost 1, with 9 bases in between. The CDR3 here is CASSDSDRNTEAFF. The CDR3 DNA reads TGTGCCAGCAGTGATTCGGACAGGAACACTGAAGCTTTCTTT.

This clone occurred once. This chain links TRBV15 with TRBJ2-5; D is ambiguous. The DNA end lines up better with TRBJ2-7; the J call may be wrong. This CDR3 has 13 residues. Germline V gene lookup returns CDR1 LNHNV and CDR2 YYDKDF (reference sequence). DNA for the CDR3: TGTGCCACCAGCAGAGATCCGGCCTACGAGCAGTACTTC. Translated, it gives CATSRDPAYEQYF.

V usage is TRBV4-3 and J usage is TRBJ2-7; 8 nucleotides match TRBD1. The CDR3 consists of 16 residues. Per germline, CDR1 LGHNA and CDR2 YSLEER. V lost 0 bases, J lost 3 bases, and 7 bases stayed unmatched. CDR3 DNA sequence: TGCGCCAGCAGCCAAGATAGGCAGGGGGCGTACTACGAGCAGTACTTC. Residues: CASSQDRQGAYYEQYF.

The chain is built from TRBV9 and TRBJ2-3, with no clear D. The CDR3 sequence is 14 residues long. The V end was cut by 0 bases, the J end by 0 bases, with 5 bases between. CDR1 and CDR2 from the germline V gene are SGDLS and YYNGEE. This CDR3 is CASSVGYSTDTQYF. CDR3 nucleotides: TGTGCCAGCAGCGTAGGCTACAGCACAGATACGCAGTATTTT.

This clone was seen a single time. J is TRBJ2-7 and V is TRBV4-1; D is unclear. The ends were cut back, 0 bases at V and 5 bases at J, with 5 bases in the middle. The CDR3 loop spans 12 amino acids. The germline V gene has CDR1 MGHRA and CDR2 YSYEKL. The CDR3 DNA is TGCGCCAGCAGCCAAGATCGGGACGAGCAGTACTTC. Its protein product is CASSQDRDEQYF.

V usage is TRBV25-1 and J usage is TRBJ1-1; D is unresolved. CDR1 and CDR2 (germline): MGHDK, SYGVNS. V was shortened by 5 bases and J by 1 base, with 11 bases between the two germline ends. The CDR3 length is 14 residues. The CDR3 DNA sequence: TGTGCCAGCAGTTCCTCATGGGAGAACACTGAAGCTTTCTTT. Translating gives CASSSSWENTEAFF. Full variable domain (missing parts from reference TRBV25-1 and TRBJ1-1): EADIYQTPRYLVIGTGKKITLECSQTMGHDKMYWYQQDPGMELHLIHYSYGVNSTEKGDLSSESTVSRIRTEHFPLTLESARPSHTSQYLCASSSSWENTEAFFGQGTRLTVV.

This clone came up a few times. The CDR3: CASVRTTSTGNTIYF. The CDR3 region has the DNA TGTGCCAGCGTCCGGACAACTTCAACCGGAAACACCATATATTTT. V usage is TRBV6-6 and J usage is TRBJ1-3; D perhaps matches TRBD1 (5 bases). The CDR3 runs 15 residues. Germline CDR1 reads MNHNY; CDR2 reads SVGAGI (reference sequence). Trimming removed 8 bases at V and 4 bases at J, with 18 bases between.

The genes are TRBV18 and TRBJ2-1; no reliable D call. CDR3 size: 12 residues. Trimming stripped 3 bases from V and 5 bases from J, with 5 bases between. Germline V lookup: CDR1 KGHSH, CDR2 LQKENI. In nucleotides, the CDR3 is TGTGCCAGCTCACCCGACCACAATGAGCAGTTCTTC. It codes for CASSPDHNEQFF.

This chain connects TRBV20-1 to TRBJ1-5; 7 positions match TRBD1. This CDR3 region has 11 residues. J was trimmed by 9 bases and V by 6 bases; bases with no gene match: 5. Germline CDR1 is DFQATT and CDR2 is SNEGSKA (reference sequence). The CDR3 DNA sequence: TGCAGTGCCTCCGGACAGGCGCCCCAGCATTTT. It encodes CSASGQAPQHF.

This clone was detected once. The chain links TRBV19 to TRBJ2-5; D may be TRBD1 (5 bases). The germline V and J ends were trimmed by 5 bases and 0 bases, with 10 bases remaining between them. CDR3 size: 14 residues. In germline, CDR1 is LNHDA, CDR2 SQIVND (reference sequence). CDR3: CASSPWGNQETQYF. The CDR3 DNA reads TGTGCCAGTAGTCCCTGGGGCAACCAAGAGACCCAGTACTTC. Complete variable domain (other parts from reference TRBV19 and TRBJ2-5): DGGITQSPKYLFRKEGQNVTLSCEQNLNHDAMYWYRQDPGQGLRLIYYSQIVNDFQKGDIAEGYSVSREKKESFPLTVTSAQKNPTAFYLCASSPWGNQETQYFGPGTRLLVL.

The chain links TRBV21-1 to TRBJ2-7; the table assigns TRBD1, which was not confirmed against the DNA. TRBV21-1 is termed a pseudogene. The CDR3 extends over 14 amino acids. The chain's CDR3 is CASSIIQGTYEQYF. The CDR3 coding sequence is TGTGCCAGCAGCATCATTCAGGGTACCTACGAGCAGTACTTC.

The genes are TRBV14 and TRBJ2-1, with a possible D match to TRBD2 (5 bases). Trimming stripped 0 bases from V and 8 bases from J, with 17 bases between. CDR3 size: 16 residues. Germline V gives CDR1 SGHDN, CDR2 FVKESK. CDR3 amino acids: CASSQDLALASYEQFF. CDR3 in DNA: TGTGCCAGCAGCCAAGATCTAGCTCTAGCATCCTATGAGCAGTTCTTC.

The chain employs TRBV5-6 and TRBJ2-1; TRBD2 matches 8 bases. From germline, CDR1 is SGHDT and CDR2 YYEEEE. This CDR3 has 16 amino acids. The J segment lost 3 bases and the V segment lost 3 bases, leaving 8 bases of the junction unmatched. The CDR3 nucleotides are TGTGCCAGCAGCTCCGCTCTGGGGACTAGCTACAATGAGCAGTTCTTC. This codes for CASSSALGTSYNEQFF.

The J gene is TRBJ2-7, the V gene TRBV5-6, with no clear D. Germline V gives CDR1 SGHDT, CDR2 YYEEEE. The CDR3 loop spans 12 amino acids. V was clipped by 3 bases and J by 4 bases, with 8 bases between them. The CDR3, as DNA: TGTGCCAGCAGCTATCAGGAATACGAGCAGTACTTC. Protein product: CASSYQEYEQYF.

This chain joins TRBV11-2 and TRBJ2-7, with TRBD2 as a possible D gene (6 bases). The CDR3 has 14 residues. The V end lost 0 bases, the J end lost 3 bases, and 9 bases lay between the germline ends. Germline loops: CDR1 SGHAT, CDR2 FQNNGV. This chain's CDR3 is CASSLDRGSYEQYF. The CDR3 nucleotides are TGTGCCAGCAGCTTAGATCGGGGGAGCTACGAGCAGTACTTC.

This clone was observed once. This chain joins TRBV27 and TRBJ2-3; TRBD1 matches 7 bases. Germline V gene lookup returns CDR1 MNHEY and CDR2 SMNVEV (reference sequence). This CDR3 comprises 14 residues. With V trimmed by 5 bases and J by 2 bases, 4 bases remained unmatched. CDR3 sequence reads: CASSPGQYTDTQYF. In DNA form, the CDR3 reads TGTGCCAGCAGTCCGGGACAGTACACAGATACGCAGTATTTT.